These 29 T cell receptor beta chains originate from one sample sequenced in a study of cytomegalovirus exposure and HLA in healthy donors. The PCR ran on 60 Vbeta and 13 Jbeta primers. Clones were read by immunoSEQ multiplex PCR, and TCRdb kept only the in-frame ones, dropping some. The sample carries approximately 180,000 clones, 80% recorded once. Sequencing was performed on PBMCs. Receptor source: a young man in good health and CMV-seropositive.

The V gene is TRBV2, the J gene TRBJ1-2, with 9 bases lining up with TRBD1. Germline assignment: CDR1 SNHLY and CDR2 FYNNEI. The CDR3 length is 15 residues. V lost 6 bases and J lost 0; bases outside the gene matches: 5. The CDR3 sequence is CASRPGTGSNYGYTF. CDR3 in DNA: TGTGCCAGCAGACCCGGGACAGGGTCTAACTATGGCTACACCTTC.

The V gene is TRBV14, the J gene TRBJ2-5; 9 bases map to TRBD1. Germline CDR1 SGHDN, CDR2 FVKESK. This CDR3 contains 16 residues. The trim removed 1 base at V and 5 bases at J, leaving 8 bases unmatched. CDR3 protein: CASSQVETGGIETQYF. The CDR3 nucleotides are TGTGCCAGCAGCCAAGTGGAGACAGGGGGGATTGAGACCCAGTACTTC.

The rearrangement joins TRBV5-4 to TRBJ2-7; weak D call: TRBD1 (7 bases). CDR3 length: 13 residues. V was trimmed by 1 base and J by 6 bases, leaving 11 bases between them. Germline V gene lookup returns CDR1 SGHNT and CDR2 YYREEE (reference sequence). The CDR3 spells CASSLRQGGEQYF. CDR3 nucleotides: TGTGCCAGCAGCTTGAGACAGGGAGGCGAGCAGTACTTC.

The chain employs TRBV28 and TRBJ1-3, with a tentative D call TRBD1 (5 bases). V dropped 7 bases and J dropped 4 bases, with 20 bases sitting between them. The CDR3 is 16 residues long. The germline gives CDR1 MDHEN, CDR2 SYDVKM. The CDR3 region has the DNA TGTGCCAGCACCGATTACAGATCGGGGGGGGGAAACACCATATATTTT. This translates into CASTDYRSGGGNTIYF.

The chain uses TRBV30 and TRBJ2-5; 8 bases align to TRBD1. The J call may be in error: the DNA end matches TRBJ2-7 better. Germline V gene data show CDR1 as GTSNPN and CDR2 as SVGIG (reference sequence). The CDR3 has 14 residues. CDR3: CAWRIGQGDYEQYF. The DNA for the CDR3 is TGTGCCTGGAGGATCGGACAGGGTGACTACGAGCAGTACTTC.

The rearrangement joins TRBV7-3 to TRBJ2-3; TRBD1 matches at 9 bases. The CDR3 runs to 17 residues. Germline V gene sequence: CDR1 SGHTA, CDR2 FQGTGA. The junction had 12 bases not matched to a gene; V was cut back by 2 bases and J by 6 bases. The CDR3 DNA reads TGTGCCAGCAGCTTAGACCCCGTTACAGGGGGCGAGGATACGCAGTATTTT. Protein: CASSLDPVTGGEDTQYF.

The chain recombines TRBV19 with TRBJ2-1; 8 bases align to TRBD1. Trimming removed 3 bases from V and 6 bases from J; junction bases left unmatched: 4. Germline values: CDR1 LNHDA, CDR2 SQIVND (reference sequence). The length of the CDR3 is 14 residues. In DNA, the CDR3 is TGTGCCAGTAGTATCGGGACAGGTCGCAATGAGCAGTTCTTC. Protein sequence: CASSIGTGRNEQFF.

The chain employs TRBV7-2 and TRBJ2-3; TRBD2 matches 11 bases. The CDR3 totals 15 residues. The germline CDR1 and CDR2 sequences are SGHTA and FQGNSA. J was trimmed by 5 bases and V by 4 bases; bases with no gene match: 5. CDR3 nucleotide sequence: TGTGCCAGCAGCTCCATAGCGGGAGGGGTAGATACGCAGTATTTT. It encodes CASSSIAGGVDTQYF.

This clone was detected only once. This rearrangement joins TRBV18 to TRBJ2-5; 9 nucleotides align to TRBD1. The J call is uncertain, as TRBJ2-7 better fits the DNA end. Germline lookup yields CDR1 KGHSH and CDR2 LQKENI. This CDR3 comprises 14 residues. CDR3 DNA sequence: TGTGCCAGCTCACCCGTGGGACAGGGTAACGAGCAGTACTTC. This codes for CASSPVGQGNEQYF.

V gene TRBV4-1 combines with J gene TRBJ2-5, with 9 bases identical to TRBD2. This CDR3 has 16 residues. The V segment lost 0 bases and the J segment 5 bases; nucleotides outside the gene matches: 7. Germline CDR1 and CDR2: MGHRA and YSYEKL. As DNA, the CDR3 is TGCGCCAGCAGCCAAGATCGACTAGCGGAAGGGGAGACCCAGTACTTC. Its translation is CASSQDRLAEGETQYF.

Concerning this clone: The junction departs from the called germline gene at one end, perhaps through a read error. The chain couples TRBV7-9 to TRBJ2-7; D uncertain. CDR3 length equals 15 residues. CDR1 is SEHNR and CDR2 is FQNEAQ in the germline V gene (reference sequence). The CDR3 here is CASSLPPRFSNEQYF. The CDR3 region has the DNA TGTGCCAGCAGCTTACCCCCGCGGTTCTCCAACGAGCAGTACTTC.

CDR3 sequence: CASSFVASGGNYEQYF. The CDR3 DNA is TGTGCCAGCAGCTTTGTAGCCAGCGGGGGAAACTACGAGCAGTACTTC. The chain recombines TRBV7-6 with TRBJ2-7; TRBD2 matches at 8 bases. The CDR3 is 16 residues long. V lost 3 bases to trimming and J lost 3 bases; unmatched junction nucleotides: 10. Germline assignment: CDR1 SGHVS and CDR2 FNYEAQ.

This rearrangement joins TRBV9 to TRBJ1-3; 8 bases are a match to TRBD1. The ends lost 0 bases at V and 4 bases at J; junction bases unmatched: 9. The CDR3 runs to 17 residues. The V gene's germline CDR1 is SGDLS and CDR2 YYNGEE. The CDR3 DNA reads TGTGCCAGCAGCGTAGGACCTACCGGACAGGGAGGAAACACCATATATTTT. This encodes CASSVGPTGQGGNTIYF.

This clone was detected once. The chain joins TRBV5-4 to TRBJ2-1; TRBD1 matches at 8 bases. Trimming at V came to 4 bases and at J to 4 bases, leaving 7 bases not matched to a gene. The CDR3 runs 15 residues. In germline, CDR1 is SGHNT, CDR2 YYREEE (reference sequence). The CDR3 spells CASSQDRASYNEQFF. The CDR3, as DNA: TGTGCCAGCAGCCAGGACAGGGCAAGTTACAATGAGCAGTTCTTC. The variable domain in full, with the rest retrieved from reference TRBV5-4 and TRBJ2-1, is ETGVTQSPTHLIKTRGQQVTLRCSSQSGHNTVSWYQQALGQGPQFIFQYYREEENGRGNFPPRFSGLQFPNYSSELNVNALELDDSALYLCASSQDRASYNEQFFGPGTRLTVL.

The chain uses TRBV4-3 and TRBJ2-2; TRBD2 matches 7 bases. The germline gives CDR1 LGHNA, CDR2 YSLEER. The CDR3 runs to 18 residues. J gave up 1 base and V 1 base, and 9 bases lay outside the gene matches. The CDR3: CASSQAFGRGLNTGELFF. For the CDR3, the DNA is TGCGCCAGCAGCCAAGCCTTCGGGCGGGGGTTGAACACCGGGGAGCTGTTTTTT.

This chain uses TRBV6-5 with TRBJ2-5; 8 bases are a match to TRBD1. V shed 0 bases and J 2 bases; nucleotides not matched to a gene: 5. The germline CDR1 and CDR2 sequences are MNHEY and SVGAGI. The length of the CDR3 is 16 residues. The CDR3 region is CASSYSSRGRQETQYF. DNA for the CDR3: TGTGCCAGCAGTTACTCGAGCAGGGGGCGTCAAGAGACCCAGTACTTC.

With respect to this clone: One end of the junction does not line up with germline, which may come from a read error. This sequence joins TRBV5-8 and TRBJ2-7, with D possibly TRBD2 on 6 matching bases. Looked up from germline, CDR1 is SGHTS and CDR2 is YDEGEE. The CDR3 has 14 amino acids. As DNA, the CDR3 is TGTGCCAGTAGCTGGGGGACTCCCTACTACGAGCAGTACTTC. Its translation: CASSWGTPYYEQYF.

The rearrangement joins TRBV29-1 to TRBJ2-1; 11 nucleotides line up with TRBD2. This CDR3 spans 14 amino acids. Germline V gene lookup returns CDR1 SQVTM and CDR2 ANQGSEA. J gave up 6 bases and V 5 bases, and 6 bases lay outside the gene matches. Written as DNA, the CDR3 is TGCAGCGTTACCATAGCGGGAGGGACCAATGAGCAGTTCTTC. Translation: CSVTIAGGTNEQFF.

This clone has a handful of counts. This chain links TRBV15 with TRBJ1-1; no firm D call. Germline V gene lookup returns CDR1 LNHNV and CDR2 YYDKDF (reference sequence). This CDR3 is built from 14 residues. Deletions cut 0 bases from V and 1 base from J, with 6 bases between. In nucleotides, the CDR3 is TGTGCCACCAGCAGAGATCCGGGGAACACTGAAGCTTTCTTT. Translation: CATSRDPGNTEAFF.

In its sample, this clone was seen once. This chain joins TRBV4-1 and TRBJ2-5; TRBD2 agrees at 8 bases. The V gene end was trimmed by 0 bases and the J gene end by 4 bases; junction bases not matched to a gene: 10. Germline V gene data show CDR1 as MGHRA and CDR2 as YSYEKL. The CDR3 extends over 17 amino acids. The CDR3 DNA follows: TGCGCCAGCAGCCAAGAATACGTCGGGGGGGAGGGAGAGACCCAGTACTTC. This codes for CASSQEYVGGEGETQYF.

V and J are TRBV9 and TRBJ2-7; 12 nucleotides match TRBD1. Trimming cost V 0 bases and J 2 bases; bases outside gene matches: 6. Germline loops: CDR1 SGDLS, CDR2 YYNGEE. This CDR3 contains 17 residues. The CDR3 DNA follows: TGTGCCAGCAGCGTAGGGGGGGACAGGGGGCGCCCCTACGAGCAGTACTTC. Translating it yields CASSVGGDRGRPYEQYF.

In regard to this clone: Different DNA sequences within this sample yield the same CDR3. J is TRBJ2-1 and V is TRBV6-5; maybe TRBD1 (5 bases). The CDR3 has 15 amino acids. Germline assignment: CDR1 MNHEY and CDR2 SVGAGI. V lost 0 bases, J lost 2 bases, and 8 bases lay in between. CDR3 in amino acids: CASSYSGATYNEQFF. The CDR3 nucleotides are TGTGCCAGCAGTTACTCTGGGGCAACCTACAATGAGCAGTTCTTC.

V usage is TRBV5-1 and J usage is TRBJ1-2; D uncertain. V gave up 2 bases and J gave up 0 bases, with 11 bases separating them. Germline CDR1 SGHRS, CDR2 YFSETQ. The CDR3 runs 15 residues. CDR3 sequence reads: CASSLETLPNYGYTF. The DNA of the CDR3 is TGCGCCAGCAGCTTAGAGACATTGCCTAACTATGGCTACACCTTC.

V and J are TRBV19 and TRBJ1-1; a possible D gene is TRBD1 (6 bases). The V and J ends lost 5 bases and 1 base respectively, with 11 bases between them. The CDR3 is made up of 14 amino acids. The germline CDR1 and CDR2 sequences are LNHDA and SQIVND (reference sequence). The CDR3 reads CASSLMGQNTEAFF. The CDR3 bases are TGTGCCAGTAGTCTAATGGGACAGAACACTGAAGCTTTCTTT.

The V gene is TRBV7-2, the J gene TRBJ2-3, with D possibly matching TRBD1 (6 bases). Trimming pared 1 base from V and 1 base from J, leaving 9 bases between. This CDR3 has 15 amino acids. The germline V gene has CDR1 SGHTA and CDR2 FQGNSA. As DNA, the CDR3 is TGTGCCAGCAGCTTAGGGGGGCCTGGCACAGATACGCAGTATTTT. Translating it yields CASSLGGPGTDTQYF. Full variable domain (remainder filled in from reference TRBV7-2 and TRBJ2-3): GAGVSQSPSNKVTEKGKDVELRCDPISGHTALYWYRQSLGQGLEFLIYFQGNSAPDKSGLPSDRFSAERTGGSVSTLTIQRTQQEDSAVYLCASSLGGPGTDTQYFGPGTRLTVL.

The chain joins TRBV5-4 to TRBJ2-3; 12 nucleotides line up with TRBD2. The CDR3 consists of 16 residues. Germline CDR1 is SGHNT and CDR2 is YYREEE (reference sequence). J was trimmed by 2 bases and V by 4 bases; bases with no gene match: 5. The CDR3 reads CASSPRTSGATDTQYF. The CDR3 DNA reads TGTGCCAGCAGCCCAAGGACTAGCGGGGCCACAGATACGCAGTATTTT.

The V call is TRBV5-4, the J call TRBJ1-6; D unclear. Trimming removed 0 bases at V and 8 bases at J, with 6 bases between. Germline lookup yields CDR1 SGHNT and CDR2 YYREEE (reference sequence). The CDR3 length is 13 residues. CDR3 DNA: TGTGCCAGCAGCTTGGGGCTAGATTCACCCCTCCACTTT. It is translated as CASSLGLDSPLHF.

Here the CDR3 reads CATSVGTGGGEKLFF. The CDR3, as DNA: TGTGCCACCAGCGTGGGGACAGGGGGAGGTGAAAAACTGTTTTTT. J is TRBJ1-4 and V is TRBV15; TRBD1 matches at 11 bases. V was clipped by 5 bases and J by 7 bases; unmatched bases: 6. Germline V lookup: CDR1 LNHNV, CDR2 YYDKDF (reference sequence). The CDR3 is 15 amino acids.

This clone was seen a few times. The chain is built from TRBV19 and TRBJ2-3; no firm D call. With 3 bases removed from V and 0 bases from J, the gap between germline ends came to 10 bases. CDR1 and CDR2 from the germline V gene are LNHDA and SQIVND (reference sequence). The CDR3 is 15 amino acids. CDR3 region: CASSMVVTSTDTQYF. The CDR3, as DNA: TGTGCCAGTAGTATGGTTGTTACTAGCACAGATACGCAGTATTTT.